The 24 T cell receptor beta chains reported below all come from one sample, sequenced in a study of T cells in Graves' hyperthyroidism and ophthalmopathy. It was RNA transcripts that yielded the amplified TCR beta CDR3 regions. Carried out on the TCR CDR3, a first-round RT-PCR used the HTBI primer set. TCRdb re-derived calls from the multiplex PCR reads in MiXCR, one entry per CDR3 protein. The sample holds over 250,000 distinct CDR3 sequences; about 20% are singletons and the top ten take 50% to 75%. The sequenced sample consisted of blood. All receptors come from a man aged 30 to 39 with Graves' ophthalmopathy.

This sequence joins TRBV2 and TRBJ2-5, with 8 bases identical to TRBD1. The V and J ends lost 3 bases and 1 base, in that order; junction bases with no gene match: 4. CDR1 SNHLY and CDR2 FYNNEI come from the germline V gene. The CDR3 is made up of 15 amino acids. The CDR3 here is CASSEGQGAQETQYF. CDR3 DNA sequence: TGTGCCAGCAGTGAGGGGCAGGGGGCCCAAGAGACCCAGTACTTC.

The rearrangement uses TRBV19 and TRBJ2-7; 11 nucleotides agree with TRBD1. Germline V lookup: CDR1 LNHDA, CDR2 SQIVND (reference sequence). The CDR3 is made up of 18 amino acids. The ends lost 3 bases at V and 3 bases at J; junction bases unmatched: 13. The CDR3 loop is CASSIGQGAGLAFYEQYF. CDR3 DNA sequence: TGTGCCAGTAGTATTGGACAGGGGGCTGGGCTAGCATTCTACGAGCAGTACTTC.

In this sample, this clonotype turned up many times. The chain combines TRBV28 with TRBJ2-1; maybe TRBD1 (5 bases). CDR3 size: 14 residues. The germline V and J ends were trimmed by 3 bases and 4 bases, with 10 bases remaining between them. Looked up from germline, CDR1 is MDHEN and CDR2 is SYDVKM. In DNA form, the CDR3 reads TGTGCCAGCAGTTTTAGGGCAGGGTACAATGAGCAGTTCTTC. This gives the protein CASSFRAGYNEQFF.

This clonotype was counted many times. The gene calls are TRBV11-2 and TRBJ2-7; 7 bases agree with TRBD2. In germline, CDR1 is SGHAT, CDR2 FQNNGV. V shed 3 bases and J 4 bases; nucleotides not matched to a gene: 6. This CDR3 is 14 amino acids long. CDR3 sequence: CASSFEGGPYEQYF. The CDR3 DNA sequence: TGTGCCAGCAGCTTCGAGGGAGGGCCTTACGAGCAGTACTTC.

CDR3 nucleotide sequence: TGTGCCAGCAGCCAAAACGGGGGATCCACAGATACGCAGTATTTT. This codes for CASSQNGGSTDTQYF. The chain joins TRBV7-3 to TRBJ2-3, with D tentatively TRBD2 (6 bases). This CDR3 contains 15 residues. Looked up from germline, CDR1 is SGHTA and CDR2 is FQGTGA. Trimming stripped 5 bases from V and 2 bases from J, with 14 bases between.

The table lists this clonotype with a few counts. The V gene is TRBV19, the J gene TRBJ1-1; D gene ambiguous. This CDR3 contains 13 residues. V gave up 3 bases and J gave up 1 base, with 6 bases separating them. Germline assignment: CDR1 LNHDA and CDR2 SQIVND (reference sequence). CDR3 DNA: TGTGCCAGTAGTATTATCCAGAACACTGAAGCTTTCTTT. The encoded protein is CASSIIQNTEAFF.

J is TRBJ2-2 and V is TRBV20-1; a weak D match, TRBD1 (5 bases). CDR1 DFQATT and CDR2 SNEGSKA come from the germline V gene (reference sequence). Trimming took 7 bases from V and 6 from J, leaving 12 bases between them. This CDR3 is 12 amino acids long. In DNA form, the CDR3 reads TGCAGTGTAACAGGAGATGCCGGGGAGCTGTTTTTT. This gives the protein CSVTGDAGELFF.

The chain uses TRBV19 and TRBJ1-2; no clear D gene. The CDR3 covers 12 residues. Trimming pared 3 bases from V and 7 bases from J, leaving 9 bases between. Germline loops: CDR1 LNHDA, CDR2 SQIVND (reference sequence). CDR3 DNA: TGTGCCAGTAGTATTCAAGAGAGTGGCTACACCTTC. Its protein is CASSIQESGYTF.

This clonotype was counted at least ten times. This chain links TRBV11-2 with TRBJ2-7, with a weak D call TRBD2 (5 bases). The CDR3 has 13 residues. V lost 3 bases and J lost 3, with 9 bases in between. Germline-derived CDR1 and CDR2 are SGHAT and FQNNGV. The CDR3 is CASSFSRDYEQYF. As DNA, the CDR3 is TGTGCCAGCAGCTTTTCGAGGGACTACGAGCAGTACTTC.

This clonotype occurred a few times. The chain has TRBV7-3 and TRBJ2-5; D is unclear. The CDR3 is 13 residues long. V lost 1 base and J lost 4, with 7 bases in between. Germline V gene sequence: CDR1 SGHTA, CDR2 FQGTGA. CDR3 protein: CASSLKAGETQYF. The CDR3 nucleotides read TGTGCCAGCAGCTTAAAGGCCGGAGAGACCCAGTACTTC.

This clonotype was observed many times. The CDR3 region is CASSSKGTGSKEQYF. In DNA, the CDR3 is TGTGCCAGCAGCTCTAAAGGGACTGGGTCCAAGGAGCAGTACTTC. The V gene is TRBV11-3, the J gene TRBJ2-7, with D possibly being TRBD2 (6 bases). The CDR3 length is 15 residues. Germline-derived CDR1 and CDR2 are SGHNT and YENEEA. V was cut by 4 bases and J by 7 bases, with 20 bases left in between.

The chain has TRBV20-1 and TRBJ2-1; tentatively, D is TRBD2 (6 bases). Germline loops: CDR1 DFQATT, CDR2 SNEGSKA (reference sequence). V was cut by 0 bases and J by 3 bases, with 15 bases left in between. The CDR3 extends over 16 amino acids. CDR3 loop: CSARDRGRTFYNEQFF. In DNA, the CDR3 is TGCAGTGCTAGAGATCGAGGGAGGACATTCTACAATGAGCAGTTCTTC.

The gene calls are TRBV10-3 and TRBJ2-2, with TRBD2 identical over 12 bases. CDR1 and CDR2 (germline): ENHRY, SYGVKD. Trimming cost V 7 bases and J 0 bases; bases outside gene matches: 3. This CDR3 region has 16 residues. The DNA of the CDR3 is TGTGCCATCAAGCTAGCGGGAGGGACGAACACCGGGGAGCTGTTTTTT. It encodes CAIKLAGGTNTGELFF.

CDR3 sequence: CASSEPLTGYQETQYF. As DNA, the CDR3 is TGTGCCAGCAGTGAACCACTTACAGGGTACCAAGAGACCCAGTACTTC. The rearrangement uses TRBV6-1 and TRBJ2-5, with D perhaps TRBD1 (6 bases). Germline V gene data show CDR1 as MNHNS and CDR2 as SASEGT. V gave up 2 bases and J gave up 0 bases, with 13 bases separating them. The CDR3 sequence is 16 residues long.

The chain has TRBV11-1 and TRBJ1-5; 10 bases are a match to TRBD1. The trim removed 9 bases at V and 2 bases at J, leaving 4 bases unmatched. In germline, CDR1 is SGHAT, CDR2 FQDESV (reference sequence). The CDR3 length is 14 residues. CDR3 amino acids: CASTTGGGNQPQHF. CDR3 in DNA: TGTGCCAGTACGACAGGGGGCGGCAATCAGCCCCAGCATTTT.

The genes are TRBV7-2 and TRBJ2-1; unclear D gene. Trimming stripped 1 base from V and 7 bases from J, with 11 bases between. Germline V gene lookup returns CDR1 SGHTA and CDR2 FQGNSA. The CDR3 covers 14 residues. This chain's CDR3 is CASSLEPLVNEQFF. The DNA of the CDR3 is TGTGCCAGCAGCTTAGAACCGCTGGTGAATGAGCAGTTCTTC.

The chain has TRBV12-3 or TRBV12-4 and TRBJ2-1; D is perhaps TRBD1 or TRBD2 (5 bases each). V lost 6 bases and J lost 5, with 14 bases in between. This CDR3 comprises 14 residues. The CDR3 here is CASRPLGTNNEQFF. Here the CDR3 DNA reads TGTGCCAGCAGACCCCTGGGGACGAACAATGAGCAGTTCTTC.

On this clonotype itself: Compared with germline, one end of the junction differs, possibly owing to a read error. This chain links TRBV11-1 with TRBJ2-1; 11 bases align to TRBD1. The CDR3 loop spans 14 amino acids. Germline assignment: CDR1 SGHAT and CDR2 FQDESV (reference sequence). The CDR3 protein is CATSGTGGLDEQFF. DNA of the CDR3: TGTGCCACCAGCGGGACAGGGGGTTTGGATGAGCAGTTCTTC.

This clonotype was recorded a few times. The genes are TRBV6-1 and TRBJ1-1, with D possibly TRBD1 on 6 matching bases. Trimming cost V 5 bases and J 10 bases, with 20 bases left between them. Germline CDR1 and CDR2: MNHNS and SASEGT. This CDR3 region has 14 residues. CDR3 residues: CASSKGEGGGLAFF. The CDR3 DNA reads TGTGCCAGCAGTAAGGGAGAAGGGGGAGGATTAGCTTTCTTT.

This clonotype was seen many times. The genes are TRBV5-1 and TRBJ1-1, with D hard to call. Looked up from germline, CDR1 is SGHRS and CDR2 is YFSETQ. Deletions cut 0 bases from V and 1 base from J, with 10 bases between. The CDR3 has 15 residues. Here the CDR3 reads CASSLATATNTEAFF. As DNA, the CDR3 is TGCGCCAGCAGCTTGGCTACAGCAACGAACACTGAAGCTTTCTTT.

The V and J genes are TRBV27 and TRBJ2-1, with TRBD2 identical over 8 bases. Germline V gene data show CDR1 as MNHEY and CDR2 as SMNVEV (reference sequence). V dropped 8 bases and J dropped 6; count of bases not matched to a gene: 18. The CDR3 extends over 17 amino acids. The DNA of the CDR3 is TGTGCCAGCCTCCTTACTCCGGGGAGCGGGAGTATCAATGAGCAGTTCTTC. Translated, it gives CASLLTPGSGSINEQFF.

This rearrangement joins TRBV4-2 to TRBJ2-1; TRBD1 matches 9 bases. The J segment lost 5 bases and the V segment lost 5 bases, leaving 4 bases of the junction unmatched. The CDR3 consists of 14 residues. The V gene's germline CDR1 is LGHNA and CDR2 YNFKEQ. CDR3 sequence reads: CASSTGTGNNEQFF. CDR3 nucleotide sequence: TGTGCCAGCAGCACAGGGACAGGGAACAATGAGCAGTTCTTC.

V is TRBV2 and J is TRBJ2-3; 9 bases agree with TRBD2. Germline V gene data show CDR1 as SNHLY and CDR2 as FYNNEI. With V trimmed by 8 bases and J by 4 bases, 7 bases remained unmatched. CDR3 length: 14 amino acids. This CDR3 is CASAGSGSPDTQYF. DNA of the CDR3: TGTGCCAGCGCTGGTAGCGGGAGCCCAGATACGCAGTATTTT. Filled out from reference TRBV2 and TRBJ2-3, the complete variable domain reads EPEVTQTPSHQVTQMGQEVILRCVPISNHLYFYWYRQILGQKVEFLVSFYNNEISEKSEIFDDQFSVERPDGSNFTLKIRSTKLEDSAMYFCASAGSGSPDTQYFGPGTRLTVL.

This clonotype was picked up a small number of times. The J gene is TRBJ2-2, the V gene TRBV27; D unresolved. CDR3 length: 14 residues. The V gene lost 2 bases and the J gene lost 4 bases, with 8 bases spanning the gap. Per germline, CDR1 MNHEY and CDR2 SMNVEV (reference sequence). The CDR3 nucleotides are TGTGCCAGCAGTTTAACCCTACCCACCGGGGAGCTGTTTTTT. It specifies CASSLTLPTGELFF.